This T cell receptor beta chain is drawn from a study of human T cells and chemical hapten exposure. For the study at large: Small differences in pooled library volume mainly drove the variation in TCR yields per sample.

The germline V gene encodes CDR1 SQVTM and CDR2 ANQGSEA. This CDR3 region has 12 residues. Trimming cost V 0 bases and J 4 bases, with 7 bases left between them. The time point: healthy volunteer bleed at 2 weeks. Whole blood that had not been fractionated was the source of extracted total RNA. This clonotype was detected ten times or more. In the original processing: Per sample, the median was 95,638 TCRs, with values from roughly 23,000 to 700,000. MiXCR, run by TCRdb on the RACE reads, gives a single entry per CDR3 protein. TCRdb, not the authors, supplied the V and J calls. The sample lists approximately 33,000 distinct CDR3 sequences, over 7% occurring once.

This sequence joins TRBV29-1 and TRBJ2-7; D perhaps matches TRBD2 (5 bases). Specimen: whole blood. This receptor was taken from a human donor in good health. Some clones in this sample may be carry-over from other donors' samples. CDR3 loop: CSVEDRDYEQYF. DNA for the CDR3: TGCAGCGTTGAAGATCGGGATTACGAGCAGTACTTC.